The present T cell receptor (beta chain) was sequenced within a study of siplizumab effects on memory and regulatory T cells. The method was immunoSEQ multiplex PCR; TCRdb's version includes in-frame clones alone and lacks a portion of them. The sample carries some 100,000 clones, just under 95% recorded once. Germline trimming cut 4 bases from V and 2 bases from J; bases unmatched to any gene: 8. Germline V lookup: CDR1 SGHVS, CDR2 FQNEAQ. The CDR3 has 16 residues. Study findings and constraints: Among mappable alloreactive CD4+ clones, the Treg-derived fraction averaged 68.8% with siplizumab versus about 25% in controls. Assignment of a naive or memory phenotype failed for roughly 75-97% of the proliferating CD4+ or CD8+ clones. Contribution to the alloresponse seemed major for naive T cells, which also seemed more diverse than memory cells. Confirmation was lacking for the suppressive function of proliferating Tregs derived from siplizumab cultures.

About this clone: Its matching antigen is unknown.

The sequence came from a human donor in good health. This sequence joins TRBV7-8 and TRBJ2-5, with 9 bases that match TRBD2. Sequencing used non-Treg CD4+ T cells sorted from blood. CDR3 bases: TGTGCCAGCAGCTGGCCGACTAGCGGTTCTCAAGAGACCCAGTACTTC. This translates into CASSWPTSGSQETQYF.